What follows is one T cell receptor (beta chain) and its context. In the original processing: By means of reference gene primer amplification, nucleated cell counts were estimated. Measured with immunoSEQ multiplex PCR; TCRdb has only the in-frame clones, and not every one. The DNA was the basis for D and trimming; V, J and clone size are from that table. This sample has 55,000 to 80,000 clones, with approximately 80% found just once. The sample comes from a study of blood T cell repertoires in COVID-19. Study-wide context: Samples of COVID-19 (acute and convalescent) were obtained from the United States, Italy and Spain. The cDNA or gDNA used as material had been derived from T cells, B-cell-depleted T cells, or PBMCs.

From germline, CDR1 is SNHLY and CDR2 FYNNEI. This CDR3 comprises 14 residues. V was cut by 4 bases and J by 8 bases, with 15 bases left in between. The rearrangement links TRBV2 to TRBJ2-1, with D maybe TRBD1 (7 bases). Sequences were obtained from peripheral blood. The source is a woman older than 75 with active or convalescent COVID-19. The chain's CDR3 is CASSVDREVDEQFF. CDR3 DNA sequence: TGTGCCAGCAGTGTCGACAGGGAGGTCGATGAGCAGTTCTTC.